These 27 T cell receptor beta chains were all obtained from the same sample, sequenced in a study of blood T cell repertoires in COVID-19. Produced via immunoSEQ multiplex PCR; TCRdb's table is partial and in-frame only. The sample lists some 370,000 clones; roughly 90% were seen once. Sequencing used peripheral blood. The source is a man aged 35 to 55 with acute or convalescent COVID-19.

The V gene is TRBV5-1, the J gene TRBJ2-3; 11 nucleotides line up with TRBD2. This CDR3 is 16 amino acids long. Germline V gene lookup returns CDR1 SGHRS and CDR2 YFSETQ. The V segment lost 4 bases and the J segment 2 bases; nucleotides outside the gene matches: 6. CDR3 loop: CASSPPTSGITDTQYF. The DNA of the CDR3 is TGCGCCAGCAGCCCCCCGACTAGCGGGATCACAGATACGCAGTATTTT.

This sequence joins TRBV29-1 and TRBJ1-2, with TRBD1 matching over 7 bases. The CDR3 extends over 15 amino acids. The V and J ends lost 2 bases and 1 base, in that order; junction bases with no gene match: 7. The germline gives CDR1 SQVTM, CDR2 ANQGSEA. CDR3 amino acids: CSVERDRELNYGYTF. CDR3 nucleotides: TGCAGCGTTGAAAGAGACAGGGAACTTAACTATGGCTACACCTTC.

V gene TRBV6-5 combines with J gene TRBJ2-5; no definite D call. This CDR3 is built from 13 residues. V lost 6 bases and J 2 bases, leaving 10 bases between the germline ends. From germline, CDR1 is MNHEY and CDR2 SVGAGI. The CDR3 spells CASSQLEQETQYF. CDR3 DNA sequence: TGTGCCAGCAGCCAACTCGAGCAAGAGACCCAGTACTTC.

Here the CDR3 reads CASTDGGVYEQYF. The CDR3 DNA follows: TGTGCCAGCACCGACGGAGGGGTGTACGAGCAGTACTTC. V gene TRBV2 combines with J gene TRBJ2-7; a possible D gene is TRBD2 (6 bases). This CDR3 has 13 residues. The germline V gene has CDR1 SNHLY and CDR2 FYNNEI. Between the trimmed V and J ends, which lost 7 bases and 4 bases, there was a span of 14 bases. The variable domain in full, completed from reference TRBV2 and TRBJ2-7, reads EPEVTQTPSHQVTQMGQEVILRCVPISNHLYFYWYRQILGQKVEFLVSFYNNEISEKSEIFDDQFSVERPDGSNFTLKIRSTKLEDSAMYFCASTDGGVYEQYFGPGTRLTVT.

The chain recombines TRBV9 with TRBJ2-1; 11 bases match TRBD2. This CDR3 has 15 residues. V shed 2 bases and J 10 bases; nucleotides not matched to a gene: 8. CDR1 is SGDLS, CDR2 YYNGEE, per germline. DNA for the CDR3: TGTGCCAGCAGCGTTAGCGGGGGGGCCGGAGGAGAGCAGTTCTTC. Its protein is CASSVSGGAGGEQFF.

The chain is built from TRBV27 and TRBJ2-7; D is uncertain. V was shortened by 3 bases and J by 3 bases, with 9 bases between the two germline ends. Germline values: CDR1 MNHEY, CDR2 SMNVEV (reference sequence). CDR3 size: 13 residues. The CDR3 spells CASSLGPIYEQYF. In DNA form, the CDR3 reads TGTGCCAGCAGTTTGGGCCCCATCTACGAGCAGTACTTC.

This chain links TRBV5-1 with TRBJ2-7, with 9 nucleotides matching TRBD2. The germline gives CDR1 SGHRS, CDR2 YFSETQ. Trimming removed 2 bases from V and 5 bases from J; junction bases left unmatched: 5. This CDR3 has 14 amino acids. The CDR3 DNA sequence: TGCGCCAGCAGCTTTGGGCTAGCGGGGAACGAGCAGTACTTC. This encodes CASSFGLAGNEQYF.

The chain uses TRBV4-1 and TRBJ2-4; D might be TRBD1 (5 bases). Trimming left V 2 bases short and J 2 bases short, with 13 bases between. From germline, CDR1 is MGHRA and CDR2 YSYEKL. The CDR3 sequence is 16 residues long. The CDR3 nucleotides read TGCGCCAGCAGCCAAAGCCGGGCAGGGACCAAAAACATTCAGTACTTC. Encoded protein: CASSQSRAGTKNIQYF.

The CDR3: CASSPSTSQPQHF. The DNA of the CDR3 is TGTGCCAGCAGCCCATCTACTAGCCAGCCCCAGCATTTT. V usage is TRBV7-8 and J usage is TRBJ1-5; D is undetermined. The germline V gene has CDR1 SGHVS and CDR2 FQNEAQ. The CDR3 runs 13 residues. The germline V and J ends were trimmed by 5 bases and 7 bases, with 12 bases remaining between them.

The rearrangement uses TRBV7-9 and TRBJ1-1; the D gene is possibly TRBD1 (5 bases). Trimming pared 1 base from V and 1 base from J, leaving 10 bases between. The CDR3 length is 15 residues. Germline lookup yields CDR1 SEHNR and CDR2 FQNEAQ (reference sequence). CDR3 region: CASSLGGRRNTEAFF. The CDR3 coding sequence is TGTGCCAGCAGCTTAGGGGGCAGGAGGAACACTGAAGCTTTCTTT.

V gene TRBV27 combines with J gene TRBJ2-7; weak D call: TRBD1 (6 bases). The CDR3 spans 15 residues. CDR1 is MNHEY, CDR2 SMNVEV, per germline (reference sequence). V gave up 5 bases and J gave up 2 bases, with 16 bases separating them. The CDR3, as DNA: TGTGCCAGCAGTACCCGACGGGACACTACCTACGAGCAGTACTTC. Protein sequence: CASSTRRDTTYEQYF.

This clone was picked up one time. V and J are TRBV28 and TRBJ2-1; possibly TRBD2 for D (5 bases). Germline CDR1 reads MDHEN; CDR2 reads SYDVKM. The CDR3 consists of 15 residues. Trimming took off 3 bases at V and 1 base at J, with 10 bases between the two ends. The CDR3 region has the DNA TGTGCCAGCAGTTTGGTTTGGGAGTCCTACAATGAGCAGTTCTTC. Protein product: CASSLVWESYNEQFF. The variable domain in full, completed from reference TRBV28 and TRBJ2-1, reads DVKVTQSSRYLVKRTGEKVFLECVQDMDHENMFWYRQDPGLGLRLIYFSYDVKMKEKGDIPEGYSVSREKKERFSLILESASTNQTSMYLCASSLVWESYNEQFFGPGTRLTVL.

This sequence joins TRBV2 and TRBJ1-1; D is possibly TRBD1 (6 bases). CDR3 length: 13 residues. In germline, CDR1 is SNHLY, CDR2 FYNNEI. Trimming stripped 10 bases from V and 11 bases from J, with 23 bases between. The chain's CDR3 is CATLQGQSLGAFF. The CDR3 DNA reads TGTGCCACCCTACAAGGACAGTCTCTAGGGGCTTTCTTT. Supplemented by reference TRBV2 and TRBJ1-1, the full variable domain reads EPEVTQTPSHQVTQMGQEVILRCVPISNHLYFYWYRQILGQKVEFLVSFYNNEISEKSEIFDDQFSVERPDGSNFTLKIRSTKLEDSAMYFCATLQGQSLGAFFGQGTRLTVV.

The chain is built from TRBV14 and TRBJ1-1; no reliable D call. V lost 5 bases and J lost 0, with 19 bases in between. The CDR3 has 17 amino acids. The germline gives CDR1 SGHDN, CDR2 FVKESK. This chain's CDR3 is CASSTDLGPLMNTEAFF. CDR3 DNA: TGTGCCAGCAGCACCGATCTAGGCCCTTTAATGAACACTGAAGCTTTCTTT. The full variable domain, in which reference TRBV14 and TRBJ1-1 provide the parts outside the CDR3, is EAGVTQFPSHSVIEKGQTVTLRCDPISGHDNLYWYRRVMGKEIKFLLHFVKESKQDESGMPNNRFLAERTGGTYSTLKVQPAELEDSGVYFCASSTDLGPLMNTEAFFGQGTRLTVV.

This clone came up once. The chain employs TRBV19 and TRBJ1-4; 7 bases fit TRBD1. The CDR3 spans 16 residues. CDR1 and CDR2 (germline): LNHDA, SQIVND (reference sequence). V was clipped by 3 bases and J by 0 bases; unmatched bases: 4. The CDR3 loop is CASSMMRGPTNEKLFF. Written as DNA, the CDR3 is TGTGCCAGTAGTATGATGAGGGGGCCAACTAATGAAAAACTGTTTTTT.

This clone was recorded a few times. This sequence joins TRBV4-1 and TRBJ1-2; 9 nucleotides agree with TRBD1. V lost 4 bases and J lost 8; bases outside the gene matches: 11. CDR1 and CDR2 from the germline V gene are MGHRA and YSYEKL. The CDR3 runs 15 residues. This CDR3 is CASSPPRDRVPGYTF. Written as DNA, the CDR3 is TGCGCCAGCAGCCCACCCCGGGACAGGGTCCCGGGCTACACCTTC.

The CDR3 bases are TGTGCCTGGATCATACCGGGCTCAGGGGTCTATGGCTACACCTTC. Its protein product is CAWIIPGSGVYGYTF. The chain has TRBV30 and TRBJ1-2, with TRBD1 as a possible D gene (6 bases). The CDR3 has 15 residues. Germline CDR1 reads GTSNPN; CDR2 reads SVGIG (reference sequence). Deletions cut 4 bases from V and 4 bases from J, with 19 bases between.

The gene calls are TRBV28 and TRBJ2-2, with TRBD2 matching over 9 bases. V shed 6 bases and J 0 bases; nucleotides not matched to a gene: 8. CDR1 and CDR2 (germline): MDHEN, SYDVKM. This CDR3 spans 17 amino acids. In DNA, the CDR3 is TGTGCCAGCAGCTCGCGGGTAGCGGGGGCGAACACCGGGGAGCTGTTTTTT. Translating it yields CASSSRVAGANTGELFF. Full variable domain (remainder filled in from reference TRBV28 and TRBJ2-2): DVKVTQSSRYLVKRTGEKVFLECVQDMDHENMFWYRQDPGLGLRLIYFSYDVKMKEKGDIPEGYSVSREKKERFSLILESASTNQTSMYLCASSSRVAGANTGELFFGEGSRLTVL.

The genes are TRBV9 and TRBJ1-4; possible D gene TRBD1, 6 bases. This CDR3 is built from 15 residues. CDR1 and CDR2 (germline): SGDLS, YYNGEE. The V end lost 0 bases, the J end lost 8 bases, and 14 bases lay between the germline ends. As DNA, the CDR3 is TGTGCCAGCAGCGTAGACGACAGGCGTCCCGAAAAACTGTTTTTT. Its translation is CASSVDDRRPEKLFF.

J is TRBJ1-2 and V is TRBV28; D may be TRBD1 (6 bases). Trimming stripped 6 bases from V and 1 base from J, with 21 bases between. This CDR3 has 17 amino acids. Germline V CDR1 and CDR2: MDHEN, SYDVKM. As DNA, the CDR3 is TGTGCCAGCAGCTTCGGGACACCCGGGATTAGTAACTATGGCTACACCTTC. Encoded protein: CASSFGTPGISNYGYTF.

The chain couples TRBV7-8 to TRBJ1-1; TRBD1 agrees at 7 bases. This CDR3 has 17 residues. After removal of 5 bases from V and 3 bases from J, the junction contained 15 bases not matched to a gene. Per germline, CDR1 SGHVS and CDR2 FQNEAQ. The CDR3 here is CASSQYRQGRVDTEAFF. The DNA for the CDR3 is TGTGCCAGCAGCCAATACAGACAGGGACGAGTCGACACTGAAGCTTTCTTT.

With regard to this clone: This CDR3 is also generated by other DNA sequences in the sample. J is TRBJ2-5 and V is TRBV5-1, with TRBD1 matching over 11 bases. CDR1 and CDR2 (germline): SGHRS, YFSETQ. This CDR3 region has 14 residues. V gave up 4 bases and J gave up 4 bases; unmatched junction bases: 3. The chain's CDR3 is CASSPGTGGETQYF. DNA for the CDR3: TGCGCCAGCAGCCCCGGGACAGGGGGAGAGACCCAGTACTTC.

The V and J genes are TRBV18 and TRBJ1-6; TRBD1 agrees at 8 bases. J gave up 10 bases and V 6 bases, and 17 bases lay outside the gene matches. The germline V gene has CDR1 KGHSH and CDR2 LQKENI. CDR3 length equals 17 residues. CDR3 loop: CASSVLDVPGGDSPLHF. DNA of the CDR3: TGTGCCAGCTCCGTTTTAGACGTACCAGGGGGCGACTCACCCCTCCACTTT.

This clone occurred a few times. The J gene is TRBJ2-4, the V gene TRBV5-1, with a possible D match to TRBD1 (6 bases). V shed 0 bases and J shed 3 bases, with 13 bases lying between them. The CDR3 sequence is 16 residues long. Germline values: CDR1 SGHRS, CDR2 YFSETQ. CDR3: CASSLDRDWDKNIQYF. CDR3 bases: TGCGCCAGCAGCTTGGACAGGGATTGGGACAAAAACATTCAGTACTTC. The complete variable domain, with remaining parts taken from reference TRBV5-1 and TRBJ2-4, reads KAGVTQTPRYLIKTRGQQVTLSCSPISGHRSVSWYQQTPGQGLQFLFEYFSETQRNKGNFPGRFSGRQFSNSRSEMNVSTLELGDSALYLCASSLDRDWDKNIQYFGAGTRLSVL.

The chain's CDR3 is CASSQSGGAFGGELFF. DNA of the CDR3: TGCGCCAGCAGCCAGAGCGGGGGGGCCTTTGGCGGGGAGCTGTTTTTT. The rearrangement links TRBV5-1 to TRBJ2-2; TRBD2 agrees at 10 bases. Germline-derived CDR1 and CDR2 are SGHRS and YFSETQ. This CDR3 has 16 amino acids. The V and J ends lost 4 bases and 7 bases, in that order; junction bases with no gene match: 10.

The chain recombines TRBV5-3 with TRBJ2-1, with D possibly TRBD2 on 6 matching bases. TRBV5-3 is an ORF, with its function uncertain. Deletions cut 2 bases from V and 5 bases from J, with 23 bases between. This CDR3 contains 18 residues. The CDR3 nucleotides are TGTGCCAGAAGCTTAATAAAACCGGCGGGACCTCCCAACAATGAGCAGTTCTTC. This translates into CARSLIKPAGPPNNEQFF.

In its sample, this clone was seen once. The genes are TRBV28 and TRBJ2-1, with TRBD2 as a possible D gene (5 bases). Trimming cost V 8 bases and J 2 bases, with 10 bases left between them. Germline V gene lookup returns CDR1 MDHEN and CDR2 SYDVKM. There are 13 residues in the CDR3. Here the CDR3 reads CASARVPYNEQFF. CDR3 bases: TGTGCCAGCGCGAGGGTACCCTACAATGAGCAGTTCTTC.